This T cell receptor beta chain is from a study of blood T cells in healthy people across ages. The CDR3 has 11 amino acids. Per germline, CDR1 MDHEN and CDR2 SYDVKM. With 3 bases removed from V and 13 bases from J, the gap between germline ends came to 10 bases. In the case of this clonotype: Antigen specificity is unknown.

A second PCR, run for roughly 7 to 12 cycles, used a sample-barcoded 5' primer plus a J-beta primer mix. Each CDR3 protein is one row after TCRdb ran MiXCR on the 5' RACE reads. The sample carries some 760,000 distinct CDR3 sequences, about 25% recorded once. Study results and caveats: The study lacked donor CMV status, which possibly confounded expanded clonotype changes. As age increased, TCR beta diversity per million T cells fell in a roughly linear fashion.

Another study also made use of these data, one on T cells of mothers and their children. As that study records: Each 15 ul cDNA reaction used approximately 1.6 ug RNA; all RNA was used. In both related and unrelated pairs, TCR recombination output is shaped similarly by thymic selection.

The J gene is TRBJ2-1, the V gene TRBV28, with D possibly TRBD1 on 5 matching bases. The clonotype was recovered from a boy between 10 and 17 years old in good health. The sample was blood. For the CDR3, the DNA is TGTGCCAGCAGTTTCGGACAAGGCCAGTTCTTC. Amino acid sequence: CASSFGQGQFF.